The rows below give T cell receptor beta chains drawn from one sample of a study of graft-versus-host responses after intestinal transplantation. Assay used: immunoSEQ multiplex PCR; TCRdb lists only in-frame clones, some missing. The table includes approximately 74,000 clones, 92% detected once. Source: PBMCs, taken 98 days after intestinal transplantation. Receptor source: a human patient who received an intestinal transplant, so some T cells may come from the graft donor. CDR3s include the opening cysteine and the closing phenylalanine or tryptophan. Fields, in order: CDR3 length, J gene, clone size, D gene, V gene, CDR3 DNA, CDR3 protein. D genes are given only for firm matches. Clone sizes are given selectively: once, few, many, or a class where the clone is expanded.

14	TRBJ1-5	.	TRBD1	TRBV29-1	TGCAGCGTTGGGGAGACAGGGGGGAATCAGCCCCAGCATTTT	CSVGETGGNQPQHF
15	TRBJ2-5	.	.	TRBV7-6	TGTGCCAGCAGCGCACTAAGTGGGCGGCAAGAGACCCAGTACTTC	CASSALSGRQETQYF
15	TRBJ2-3	.	TRBD1	TRBV19	TGTGCCAGTAGACCCGGACAGGCAGTCACAGATACGCAGTATTTT	CASRPGQAVTDTQYF
14	TRBJ1-4	.	.	TRBV5-1	TGCGCCAGCAGCTTGGGGATCCTGAATGAAAAACTGTTTTTT	CASSLGILNEKLFF
14	TRBJ1-4	.	.	TRBV6-5	TGTGCCAGCTCCCCGGGGGGGCTCGGTGAAAAACTGTTTTTT	CASSPGGLGEKLFF
14	TRBJ1-2	.	TRBD1	TRBV6-1	TGTGCCAGCAGGGGGACAGGCCTGAACTATGGCTACACCTTC	CASRGTGLNYGYTF
14	TRBJ2-1	.	.	TRBV21-1	TGTGCCAGCAGCTCCCGGACAGGGGAGAATGAGCAGTTCTTC	CASSSRTGENEQFF
15	TRBJ2-1	few	TRBD2	TRBV6-5	TGTGCCAGCAGTTACGCAGCGGGGGGGCCCAATGAGCAGTTCTTC	CASSYAAGGPNEQFF
17	TRBJ1-4	once	.	TRBV6-1	TGTGCCAGCAGTGAAAGCGTTGTCGGGGCCTGGGGTGAAAAACTGTTTTTT	CASSESVVGAWGEKLFF
15	TRBJ2-3	.	.	TRBV4-2	TGTGCCAGCAGCCAAGGGACCAGCGGCGGAGATACGCAGTATTTT	CASSQGTSGGDTQYF
16	TRBJ2-7	.	TRBD1	TRBV27	TGTGCCAGCAGTCTTAGACAGGGGTTAAGCTCCTACGAGCAGTACTTC	CASSLRQGLSSYEQYF
14	TRBJ2-5	.	.	TRBV5-1	TGCGCCAGCAGCTTGGGAGGAGGTGGAGAGACCCAGTACTTC	CASSLGGGGETQYF
12	TRBJ2-1	.	.	TRBV5-4	TGTGCCAGCAGCGGTCCTACGATCGAGCAGTTCTTC	CASSGPTIEQFF
14	TRBJ1-5	once	.	TRBV13	TGTGCCAGCACCTTACGGGGCAGCAATCAGCCCCAGCATTTT	CASTLRGSNQPQHF
17	TRBJ1-5	.	.	TRBV6-1	TGTGCCAGCAGTGAATGGGGGCAGCCCAATAGCAATCAGCCCCAGCATTTT	CASSEWGQPNSNQPQHF
17	TRBJ2-6	.	TRBD2	TRBV7-9	TGTGCCAGCAGCTTAGGACTAGCGGGATCTGGGGCCAACGTCCTGACTTTC	CASSLGLAGSGANVLTF
17	TRBJ2-2	.	.	TRBV9	TGTGCCAGCAGCGCCGCCCGACGGGGACCGAACACCGGGGAGCTGTTTTTT	CASSAARRGPNTGELFF
14	TRBJ2-7	.	TRBD2	TRBV14	TGTGCCAGCAGCCCTCTAGCGGGAGGGGACGAGCAGTACTTC	CASSPLAGGDEQYF
15	TRBJ2-2	.	TRBD1	TRBV5-1	TGCGCCAGCAGCTTGGGACGACAGGGATCCGGGGAGCTGTTTTTT	CASSLGRQGSGELFF
15	TRBJ1-1	.	TRBD1	TRBV4-2	TGTGCCAGCAGCCAGCGGGGACAGGGGGGCACTGAAGCTTTCTTT	CASSQRGQGGTEAFF
15	TRBJ1-5	.	.	TRBV6-1	TGTGCCAGCAGTGACAGGGTTAATAGCAATCAGCCCCAGCATTTT	CASSDRVNSNQPQHF
19	TRBJ1-1	.	.	TRBV14	TGTGCCAGCAGCCAAGAATGGGGCAGGTTATTGTTTCAGGAAACTGAAGCTTTCTTT	CASSQEWGRLLFQETEAFF
16	TRBJ2-3	.	TRBD2	TRBV7-3	TGTGCCAGCAGCCTTCTAGCGGGGGGTGGCACAGATACGCAGTATTTT	CASSLLAGGGTDTQYF
15	TRBJ1-5	.	.	TRBV30	TGTGCCTGGAGTGTACCTGGGATTTACAATCAGCCCCAGCATTTT	CAWSVPGIYNQPQHF
15	TRBJ2-3	.	TRBD2	TRBV5-1	TGCGCCACCACACTAGCGGGGGGGCCAAAAGATACGCAGTATTTT	CATTLAGGPKDTQYF
16	TRBJ2-7	.	TRBD2	TRBV6-5	TGTGCCAGCAGTTATTGGGTCGGGGGGGACTCCTACGAGCAGTACTTC	CASSYWVGGDSYEQYF
18	TRBJ2-1	.	TRBD1	TRBV2	TGTGCCAGCAGTGAAGCGCTTCCCAGGGGGACCCTCTACAATGAGCAGTTCTTC	CASSEALPRGTLYNEQFF
13	TRBJ1-1	.	.	TRBV5-6	TGTGCCAGCAGCTTGGGCGGTGACACTGAAGCTTTCTTT	CASSLGGDTEAFF
15	TRBJ2-7	.	TRBD1	TRBV6-6	TGTGCCAGCAGTTTTTTATGGCAGGGGGTCAACGAGCAGTACTTC	CASSFLWQGVNEQYF
14	TRBJ1-5	.	TRBD1	TRBV19	TGTGCCAGTAGGCTAACAGGGGAAAATCAGCCCCAGCATTTT	CASRLTGENQPQHF
15	TRBJ2-7	.	.	TRBV7-6	TGTGCCAGCAGCTTAGAGGGGGAAAAGGCCTACGAGCAGTACTTC	CASSLEGEKAYEQYF
15	TRBJ2-7	.	.	TRBV15	TGTGCCACCAGCAGAGACAGGGTATTCTCCTACGAGCAGTACTTC	CATSRDRVFSYEQYF
15	TRBJ2-7	once	TRBD1	TRBV10-3	TGTGCCATCAGCGTTCCCGGACAGGGGGCGCGAGAGCAGTACTTC	CAISVPGQGAREQYF
13	TRBJ2-2	.	.	TRBV27	TGTGCCAGCCGGGACGGAGACACCGGGGAGCTGTTTTTT	CASRDGDTGELFF
16	TRBJ2-7	.	TRBD1	TRBV28	TGTGCCAGCAGTGAAGCACCGGGACAGGGGGCAGGACAGCAGTACTTC	CASSEAPGQGAGQQYF
15	TRBJ1-5	.	.	TRBV6-1	TGTGCCAGCAGTGACAGGGTTGGTGGCAATCAGCCCCAGCATTTT	CASSDRVGGNQPQHF
15	TRBJ2-7	.	TRBD2	TRBV9	TGTGCCAGCAGCGTTCGAACTAGCGGGAGCTACGAGCAGTACTTC	CASSVRTSGSYEQYF
15	TRBJ1-3	.	.	TRBV7-6	TGTGCCAGCAGCTTAGGGGGGGGCTCTGGAAACACCATATATTTT	CASSLGGGSGNTIYF
11	TRBJ1-1	.	.	TRBV29-1	TGCAGCGTTCTGGTGGGAACTGAAGCTTTCTTT	CSVLVGTEAFF
16	TRBJ1-1	.	TRBD1	TRBV7-9	TGTGCCAGCAGCTTATTCCGGACAGGGAAGGACACTGAAGCTTTCTTT	CASSLFRTGKDTEAFF
18	TRBJ2-7	.	TRBD2	TRBV4-1	TGCGCCAGCAGCCAAGTCGTTGCTAGCGGGGGTAGCACCTACGAGCAGTACTTC	CASSQVVASGGSTYEQYF
15	TRBJ2-7	once	TRBD1	TRBV27	TGTGCCAGCAGTAGAGCCGGGACAGGGGTGTACGAGCAGTACTTC	CASSRAGTGVYEQYF
17	TRBJ2-1	.	TRBD2	TRBV5-6	TGTGCCAGCAGCTTCCGGACTAGCGGGACCTCCTACAATGAGCAGTTCTTC	CASSFRTSGTSYNEQFF
12	TRBJ1-2	.	.	TRBV6-1	TGTGCCAGCAGTGAAGCCATCTATGGCTACACCTTC	CASSEAIYGYTF
13	TRBJ1-2	few	.	TRBV12-2	TGTGCAAGTCGCTTCGGGACAGGGGGTGGCTACACCTTC	CASRFGTGGGYTF
15	TRBJ1-1	.	.	TRBV6-5	TGTGCCAGCAGTTACTCGGGCTATCCGAACACTGAAGCTTTCTTT	CASSYSGYPNTEAFF
13	TRBJ2-7	.	.	TRBV4-2	TGTGCCAGCAGCTTGGATAGAACCTACGAGCAGTACTTC	CASSLDRTYEQYF
16	TRBJ2-5	.	.	TRBV6-5	TGTGCCAGCAGTTACCGGTTCCAGGGTATTCTTGAGACCCAGTACTTC	CASSYRFQGILETQYF
12	TRBJ1-1	once	.	TRBV6-5	TGTGCCAGCAGTGAAGTAGGCACTGAAGCTTTCTTT	CASSEVGTEAFF
11	TRBJ2-1	.	.	TRBV7-9	TGTGCCAGCAAATGGGACAATGAGCAGTTCTTC	CASKWDNEQFF
16	TRBJ2-7	few	TRBD1	TRBV11-1	TGTGCCAGCAGCTTAGCGCTACAGGGGATAGCCTACGAGCAGTACTTC	CASSLALQGIAYEQYF
13	TRBJ2-5	.	TRBD2	TRBV7-6	TGTGCCAGCAGCTTACGGGGGGAAGAGACCCAGTACTTC	CASSLRGEETQYF
16	TRBJ1-5	.	TRBD1	TRBV19	TGTGCCAGTAGTATACCTTCGACAGGGGGGAATACGCCCCAGCATTTT	CASSIPSTGGNTPQHF